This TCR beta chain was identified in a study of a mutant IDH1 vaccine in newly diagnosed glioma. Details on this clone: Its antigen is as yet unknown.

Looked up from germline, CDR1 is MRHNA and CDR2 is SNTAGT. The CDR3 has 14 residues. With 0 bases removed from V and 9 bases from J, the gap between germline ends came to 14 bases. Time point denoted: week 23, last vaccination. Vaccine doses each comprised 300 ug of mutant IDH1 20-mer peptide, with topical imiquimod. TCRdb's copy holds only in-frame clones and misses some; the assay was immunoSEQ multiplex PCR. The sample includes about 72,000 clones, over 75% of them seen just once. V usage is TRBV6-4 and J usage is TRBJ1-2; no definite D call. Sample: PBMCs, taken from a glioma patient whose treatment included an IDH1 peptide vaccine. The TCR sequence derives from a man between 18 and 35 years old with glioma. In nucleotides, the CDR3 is TGTGCCAGCAGTGACTCGATGGATGGGAGGAGCTACACCTTC. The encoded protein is CASSDSMDGRSYTF.